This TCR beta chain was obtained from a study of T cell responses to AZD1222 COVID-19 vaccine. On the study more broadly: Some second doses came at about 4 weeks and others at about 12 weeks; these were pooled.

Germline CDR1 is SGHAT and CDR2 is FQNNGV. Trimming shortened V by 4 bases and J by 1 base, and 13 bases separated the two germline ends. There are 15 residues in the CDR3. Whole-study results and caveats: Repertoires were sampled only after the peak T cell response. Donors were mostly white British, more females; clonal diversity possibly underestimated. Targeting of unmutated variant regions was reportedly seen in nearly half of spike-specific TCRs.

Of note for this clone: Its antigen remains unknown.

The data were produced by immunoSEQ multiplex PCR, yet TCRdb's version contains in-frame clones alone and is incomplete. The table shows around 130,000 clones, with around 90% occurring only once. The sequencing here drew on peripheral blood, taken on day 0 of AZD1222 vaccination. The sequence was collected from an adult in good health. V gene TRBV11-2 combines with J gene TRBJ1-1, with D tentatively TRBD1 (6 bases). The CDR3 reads CASSSLGGPNTEAFF. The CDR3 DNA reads TGTGCCAGCAGCTCTCTTGGGGGCCCGAACACTGAAGCTTTCTTT.